This TCR beta chain was retrieved from a study of shared clonotypes between healthy human individuals. Study as a whole: Used for every donor were three CD4 naive, three CD4 memory, two CD8 naive and one CD8 memory plate.

In the naive CD8 group, cells lacked CD45RO and were positively selected for CCR7, so terminally differentiated effector memory CD45RA+ cells were left out. Germline assignment: CDR1 MDHEN and CDR2 SYDVKM. The CDR3 spans 15 residues. V lost 9 bases to trimming and J lost 4 bases, with 21 bases between them. Each PCR replicate from the sorted subsets contained 150 to 250 ng DNA, which is 25,000 to 30,000 T cell genomes. TCRdb's copy holds only in-frame clones and misses some; the assay was immunoSEQ multiplex PCR. The data contain 560,000 or so clones, 96% of them seen just once; the ten biggest clones take up about 0.11%.

This sequence originates from a woman between 25 and 40 years old in good health. The chain links TRBV28 to TRBJ1-1; D is unclear. Sequencing input: naive CD8+ T cells sorted from blood. The CDR3 bases are TGTGCCAGTGCCGGGGAGGGTCGATTGGGCACTGAAGCTTTCTTT. It codes for CASAGEGRLGTEAFF.